The sample holds many counts of the clone carrying this TCR beta chain. Its antigen is undetermined. From 500 ng of total RNA, TCR beta-specific cDNA was reverse-transcribed using a constant-region primer. Modified slightly, ARM-PCR produced TCR beta libraries over three nested multiplex PCR rounds. Researchers ran the first two PCR rounds for approximately 10 cycles each with TRBV1-TRBV30 forward primers and a C-beta reverse primer. Using its own MiXCR run on the multiplex PCR reads, TCRdb lists one record per CDR3 protein. The profile shows 300,000 to 350,000 distinct CDR3 sequences, around three fifths of them singletons. The CDR3 is 17 residues long. The germline gives CDR1 SGHAT, CDR2 FQDESV (reference sequence). V lost 5 bases to trimming and J lost 5 bases; unmatched junction nucleotides: 8. Researchers drew blood RNA from unsorted whole blood and extracted germline DNA as well. None of the patients had received treatment, and all had chronic HBV infection.

The source of the sample is a study of tumor-infiltrating lymphocytes in primary liver carcinoma. Study-level findings and limits: Tumor top-250-clone fractions significantly exceeded those of blood (p = 0.039). Tumor-adjacent and tumor-blood pairs displayed less overlap than did pairs of tumor regions.

The material sequenced was peripheral blood. V is TRBV11-1 and J is TRBJ2-1, with 14 bases aligning to TRBD2. The sequence was collected from a man aged 40-50 years with primary liver carcinoma and hepatitis B virus infection. The CDR3 DNA is TGTGCCAGCAGCCTGGGACTAGCGGGAGAAGTTGACAATGAGCAGTTCTTC. Protein sequence: CASSLGLAGEVDNEQFF. The entire variable domain, with the rest obtained from reference TRBV11-1 and TRBJ2-1, is as follows: EAEVAQSPRYKITEKSQAVAFWCDPISGHATLYWYRQILGQGPELLVQFQDESVVDDSQLPKDRFSAERLKGVDSTLKIQPAELGDSAMYLCASSLGLAGEVDNEQFFGPGTRLTVL.